This T cell receptor (beta chain) was identified during a study of T cell responses to AZD1222 COVID-19 vaccine. In the study overall: Both about-4-week and about-12-week second-dose recipients were combined.

Study-level findings and limits: Increases in Spike-specific TCR breadth and depth were seen after two AZD1222 doses. The study identified only five to seven AZD1222 recipients as seropositive at baseline.

V shed 2 bases, J shed 4 bases, and the junction held 7 bases outside the gene matches. The germline V gene has CDR1 SGHAT and CDR2 FQNNGV. The length of the CDR3 is 15 residues. TCRdb's table, derived via immunoSEQ multiplex PCR, lists solely in-frame clones and lacks some. The table has approximately 70,000 clones, roughly 82% seen once. This clone occurred a few times. Its matching antigen is unknown. This sequence originates from an adult in good health. The chain joins TRBV11-2 to TRBJ2-7, with 8 bases that match TRBD1. Sample: peripheral blood, taken on day 0 of AZD1222 vaccination. The CDR3 bases are TGTGCCAGCAGCTTAACCCCAGGGGGCGGGTACGAGCAGTACTTC. This encodes CASSLTPGGGYEQYF. Combining the CDR3 with reference TRBV11-2 and TRBJ2-7 gives the whole variable domain EAGVAQSPRYKIIEKRQSVAFWCNPISGHATLYWYQQILGQGPKLLIQFQNNGVVDDSQLPKDRFSAERLKGVDSTLKIQPAKLEDSAVYLCASSLTPGGGYEQYFGPGTRLTVT.